This TCR beta chain emerged from a study of T cell changes during pregnancy in multiple sclerosis. Only in-frame clones appear in the TCRdb table, and some are missing; sequencing was by immunoSEQ multiplex PCR. The data hold roughly 65,000 clones, with around 90% observed a single time. V lost 0 bases and J 2 bases, leaving 11 bases between the germline ends. The V gene's germline CDR1 is SGHTA and CDR2 FQGTGA. The CDR3 totals 15 residues. This receptor was taken from a female donor in good health, enrolled as a control in a pregnancy study. The specimen was peripheral blood, collected in the third trimester of pregnancy. The chain couples TRBV7-3 to TRBJ2-7; tentatively, D is TRBD1 (5 bases). In DNA, the CDR3 is TGTGCCAGCAGCTTAACCAGGGTTTTTCCCTACGAGCAGTACTTC. It specifies CASSLTRVFPYEQYF.